These T cell receptor beta chains were read from a single sample in a study of cytomegalovirus exposure and HLA in healthy donors. Sequencing was performed with immunoSEQ multiplex PCR; in TCRdb, only in-frame clones are kept and a portion is missing. This sample has 85,000 to 90,000 clones, with approximately 80% found just once. Sequencing input: PBMCs. Receptors originate from a man aged 25 to 45 in good health and CMV-seronegative. Each CDR3 is given with its conserved first and last residue. The D gene is left open where the match is weak. Part of the rows lack a size; the others show once, few, many or a class for expanded clones.

clone size: -
J gene: TRBJ1-3
D gene: -
V gene: TRBV9
CDR3 protein: CASSVGSSGNTIYF
CDR3 DNA: TGTGCCAGCAGCGTGGGGAGCTCTGGAAACACCATATATTTT

clone size: -
J gene: TRBJ1-3
D gene: TRBD1
V gene: TRBV19
CDR3 protein: CASLQGAGRNTIYF
CDR3 DNA: TGTGCCAGCTTACAGGGGGCGGGCAGAAACACCATATATTTT

clone size: -
J gene: TRBJ2-3
D gene: TRBD2
V gene: TRBV5-1
CDR3 protein: CASTPEAGGPGTDTQYF
CDR3 DNA: TGCGCCAGCACACCCGAAGCGGGGGGGCCCGGCACAGATACGCAGTATTTT

clone size: -
J gene: TRBJ1-4
D gene: TRBD1
V gene: TRBV13
CDR3 protein: CASSLGTGGEKLFF
CDR3 DNA: TGTGCCAGCAGCCTTGGGACAGGGGGCGAAAAACTGTTTTTT

clone size: -
J gene: TRBJ2-5
D gene: TRBD2
V gene: TRBV19
CDR3 protein: CASSIGGSASGKETQYF
CDR3 DNA: TGTGCCAGTAGTATCGGGGGGTCGGCTAGCGGGAAAGAGACCCAGTACTTC

clone size: few
J gene: TRBJ1-1
D gene: -
V gene: TRBV29-1
CDR3 protein: CSVESGLNTEAFF
CDR3 DNA: TGCAGCGTTGAGAGCGGGTTGAACACTGAAGCTTTCTTT

clone size: -
J gene: TRBJ2-7
D gene: TRBD1
V gene: TRBV4-2
CDR3 protein: CASSQEIMGPGQGHEQYF
CDR3 DNA: TGTGCCAGCAGCCAAGAAATTATGGGACCCGGACAGGGACACGAGCAGTACTTC

clone size: -
J gene: TRBJ1-2
D gene: -
V gene: TRBV25-1
CDR3 protein: CASSVGGANYGYTF
CDR3 DNA: TGTGCCAGCAGTGTGGGGGGAGCTAACTATGGCTACACCTTC

clone size: -
J gene: TRBJ2-1
D gene: TRBD1
V gene: TRBV29-1
CDR3 protein: CSSTGVSAYNEQFF
CDR3 DNA: TGCAGCTCGACAGGGGTTAGTGCCTACAATGAGCAGTTCTTC

clone size: -
J gene: TRBJ2-7
D gene: TRBD1
V gene: TRBV29-1
CDR3 protein: CSVVQGTGPYEQYF
CDR3 DNA: TGCAGCGTTGTTCAAGGGACAGGGCCCTACGAGCAGTACTTC

clone size: -
J gene: TRBJ1-5
D gene: -
V gene: TRBV28
CDR3 protein: CASSPRQKHQPQHF
CDR3 DNA: TGTGCCAGCAGTCCGAGACAGAAGCATCAGCCCCAGCATTTT

clone size: -
J gene: TRBJ1-2
D gene: TRBD1
V gene: TRBV6-6
CDR3 protein: CASRQGGVDGYTF
CDR3 DNA: TGTGCCAGCCGACAGGGAGGAGTGGATGGCTACACCTTC

clone size: few
J gene: TRBJ1-2
D gene: -
V gene: TRBV6-5
CDR3 protein: CASSQLGGGYTF
CDR3 DNA: TGTGCCAGCAGCCAACTAGGTGGTGGCTACACCTTC

clone size: -
J gene: TRBJ1-1
D gene: TRBD1
V gene: TRBV27
CDR3 protein: CASSLVPQGSNTEAFF
CDR3 DNA: TGTGCCAGCAGTTTAGTCCCACAGGGGTCGAACACTGAAGCTTTCTTT

clone size: -
J gene: TRBJ1-2
D gene: -
V gene: TRBV12-5
CDR3 protein: CASGWAGDRQGYTF
CDR3 DNA: TGTGCTAGTGGTTGGGCGGGGGACCGCCAGGGCTACACCTTC

clone size: -
J gene: TRBJ2-3
D gene: TRBD1
V gene: TRBV19
CDR3 protein: CASSIDPPGQLTDTQYF
CDR3 DNA: TGTGCCAGTAGTATAGATCCTCCGGGACAGCTCACAGATACGCAGTATTTT

clone size: -
J gene: TRBJ1-1
D gene: -
V gene: TRBV19
CDR3 protein: CASSIDRGAEAFF
CDR3 DNA: TGTGCCAGTAGTATAGATCGAGGTGCCGAAGCTTTCTTT

clone size: -
J gene: TRBJ1-5
D gene: -
V gene: TRBV6-1
CDR3 protein: CASQGRFGSNQPQHF
CDR3 DNA: TGTGCCAGCCAGGGCAGGTTCGGGAGCAATCAGCCCCAGCATTTT

clone size: few
J gene: TRBJ2-3
D gene: TRBD2
V gene: TRBV6-5
CDR3 protein: CASSRTSGSTDTQYF
CDR3 DNA: TGTGCCAGCAGCCGGACTAGCGGAAGCACAGATACGCAGTATTTT

clone size: -
J gene: TRBJ2-5
D gene: -
V gene: TRBV28
CDR3 protein: CASSFGGSGSGKTQYF
CDR3 DNA: TGTGCCAGCAGTTTTGGGGGGTCGGGTTCGGGTAAGACCCAGTACTTC

clone size: -
J gene: TRBJ1-5
D gene: -
V gene: TRBV10-3
CDR3 protein: CAIMERGGQPQHF
CDR3 DNA: TGTGCCATCATGGAAAGGGGCGGTCAGCCCCAGCATTTT

clone size: -
J gene: TRBJ2-7
D gene: -
V gene: TRBV4-3
CDR3 protein: CASSGGTGHEQYF
CDR3 DNA: TGCGCCAGCAGCGGAGGCACAGGGCACGAGCAGTACTTC

clone size: few
J gene: TRBJ1-2
D gene: -
V gene: TRBV19
CDR3 protein: CASSPTLGPQGRGYTF
CDR3 DNA: TGTGCCAGTAGTCCGACCTTGGGCCCCCAGGGAAGGGGCTACACCTTC

clone size: -
J gene: TRBJ2-3
D gene: -
V gene: TRBV7-2
CDR3 protein: CASSFRLVTADTQYF
CDR3 DNA: TGTGCCAGCAGCTTCCGACTAGTTACGGCAGATACGCAGTATTTT

clone size: -
J gene: TRBJ1-6
D gene: TRBD1
V gene: TRBV4-1
CDR3 protein: CASSPADRENSPLHF
CDR3 DNA: TGCGCCAGCAGCCCCGCGGACAGGGAAAATTCACCCCTCCACTTT

clone size: -
J gene: TRBJ2-5
D gene: -
V gene: TRBV21-1
CDR3 protein: CASRDTFRGQMEETQYF
CDR3 DNA: TGTGCCAGCAGAGATACGTTCAGGGGTCAGATGGAAGAGACCCAGTACTTC

clone size: once
J gene: TRBJ2-7
D gene: -
V gene: TRBV2
CDR3 protein: CASRAEGGARHEQYF
CDR3 DNA: TGTGCCAGCAGGGCCGAAGGGGGGGCGCGGCACGAGCAGTACTTC

clone size: -
J gene: TRBJ2-2
D gene: TRBD2
V gene: TRBV5-1
CDR3 protein: CASSLAGGSAGELFF
CDR3 DNA: TGCGCCAGCAGCTTAGCGGGGGGGTCCGCCGGGGAGCTGTTTTTT

clone size: -
J gene: TRBJ2-6
D gene: TRBD1
V gene: TRBV5-1
CDR3 protein: CASSRDRAGANVLTF
CDR3 DNA: TGCGCCAGCAGCCGAGACAGGGCTGGGGCCAACGTCCTGACTTTC

clone size: -
J gene: TRBJ2-3
D gene: TRBD1
V gene: TRBV5-4
CDR3 protein: CASSQGQGASDTQYF
CDR3 DNA: TGTGCCAGCAGCCAGGGACAGGGGGCTTCCGATACGCAGTATTTT

clone size: -
J gene: TRBJ1-5
D gene: -
V gene: TRBV5-1
CDR3 protein: CASSLGGSNQPQHF
CDR3 DNA: TGCGCCAGCAGCCTAGGAGGAAGCAACCAGCCCCAGCATTTT

clone size: few
J gene: TRBJ2-1
D gene: TRBD1
V gene: TRBV5-1
CDR3 protein: CASSLGTGFRNEQFF
CDR3 DNA: TGCGCCAGCAGCCTCGGGACAGGGTTCCGCAATGAGCAGTTCTTC

clone size: -
J gene: TRBJ1-3
D gene: -
V gene: TRBV6-1
CDR3 protein: CASSELGAWGNTIYF
CDR3 DNA: TGTGCCAGCAGTGAACTTGGGGCCTGGGGAAACACCATATATTTT

clone size: -
J gene: TRBJ1-2
D gene: TRBD1
V gene: TRBV28
CDR3 protein: CASSLGQGAIVYGYTF
CDR3 DNA: TGTGCCAGCAGTTTGGGCCAGGGGGCAATTGTGTATGGCTACACCTTC

clone size: -
J gene: TRBJ1-2
D gene: -
V gene: TRBV5-1
CDR3 protein: CASSLLGGTYGYTF
CDR3 DNA: TGCGCCAGCAGCTTGCTTGGAGGGACCTATGGCTACACCTTC

clone size: -
J gene: TRBJ1-2
D gene: -
V gene: TRBV5-6
CDR3 protein: CASSFYRPRASGYTF
CDR3 DNA: TGTGCCAGCAGCTTTTACCGCCCCCGTGCGAGTGGCTACACCTTC

clone size: once
J gene: TRBJ1-4
D gene: TRBD1
V gene: TRBV6-6
CDR3 protein: CASKPDRADEKLFF
CDR3 DNA: TGTGCCAGCAAACCGGACAGGGCGGATGAAAAACTGTTTTTT

clone size: -
J gene: TRBJ2-2
D gene: -
V gene: TRBV12-5
CDR3 protein: CASGLMETGELFF
CDR3 DNA: TGTGCTAGTGGTTTGATGGAGACCGGGGAGCTGTTTTTT

clone size: -
J gene: TRBJ1-2
D gene: -
V gene: TRBV14
CDR3 protein: CASSQDWGDPYGYTF
CDR3 DNA: TGTGCCAGCAGCCAAGATTGGGGGGACCCCTATGGCTACACCTTC